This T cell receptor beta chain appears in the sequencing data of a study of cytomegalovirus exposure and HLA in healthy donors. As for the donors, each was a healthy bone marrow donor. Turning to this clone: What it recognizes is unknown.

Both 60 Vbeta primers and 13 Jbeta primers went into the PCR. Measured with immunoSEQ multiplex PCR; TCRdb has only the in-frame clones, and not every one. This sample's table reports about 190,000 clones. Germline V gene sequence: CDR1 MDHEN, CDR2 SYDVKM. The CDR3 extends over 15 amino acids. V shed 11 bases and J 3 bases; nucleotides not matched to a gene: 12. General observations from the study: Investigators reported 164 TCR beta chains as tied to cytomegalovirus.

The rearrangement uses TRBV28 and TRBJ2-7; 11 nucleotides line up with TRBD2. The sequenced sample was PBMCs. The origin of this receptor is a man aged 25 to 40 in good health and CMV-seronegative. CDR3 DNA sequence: TGTGCCCCTACGAGGGGACTAGCGGCGTACTACGAGCAGTACTTC. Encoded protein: CAPTRGLAAYYEQYF.